This T cell receptor beta chain was sequenced in a study of regulatory T cells in long-lasting Graves disease. The time point here: newly diagnosed GD, antithyroid drugs for less than 3 months. The TCR library was prepared using RNA isolated from PBMCs. This CDR3 is built from 14 residues. Construction of the TCR beta libraries employed iRepertoire HTBI primers in conjunction with Arm-PCR of CDR3 regions. Each CDR3 protein gets one entry after TCRdb re-called the multiplex PCR reads with MiXCR. The data hold 400,000 to 450,000 distinct CDR3 sequences, with 15% observed a single time. Details on this clonotype: A read error is possible here, since a much larger clone lies one base away.

The data were also submitted as part of a second study, on T cells in Graves' hyperthyroidism and ophthalmopathy.

The TCR comes from a woman under 40 with Graves disease. The material sequenced was peripheral blood mononuclear cells (PBMCs), taken at new diagnosis, from a patient treated with antithyroid drugs. The chain carries TRBV12-3 or TRBV12-4 and TRBJ2-2; possibly TRBD2 for D (6 bases). CDR3 region: CASSSAGYSGELSF. The CDR3 DNA reads as TGTGCCAGCAGTTCGGCGGGGTACTCCGGGGAGCTGTCTTTT.